The rows below give T cell receptor beta chains drawn from one sample of a study of cytomegalovirus exposure and HLA in healthy donors. Using immunoSEQ multiplex PCR, the repertoire was profiled, and TCRdb retains in-frame clones only, with some absent. Here the sample spans about 190,000 clones, approximately 84% being singletons. The specimen was PBMCs. Every receptor here comes from a woman in her 30s in good health and CMV-seropositive. CDR3s include the opening cysteine and the closing phenylalanine or tryptophan. The D gene is left open where the match is weak. A clone size is listed for some rows: how often the clone was seen (once, few, many), or a class if it is expanded.

d_call j_call v_call clone_size cdr3_aa cdr3_nt
- TRBJ1-2 TRBV19 once CASRRNYGYTF TGTGCCAGTAGGCGGAACTATGGCTACACCTTC
- TRBJ2-7 TRBV29-1 - CSALPGGSYEQYF TGCAGCGCCCTTCCCGGGGGCTCCTACGAGCAGTACTTC
- TRBJ2-2 TRBV7-2 - CASSQDRTNTGELFF TGTGCCAGCAGTCAAGACAGAACGAACACCGGGGAGCTGTTTTTT
- TRBJ2-5 TRBV5-1 - CASSGTSRWETQYF TGCGCCAGCTCAGGTACTAGTCGCTGGGAGACCCAGTACTTC
TRBD1 TRBJ1-6 TRBV28 few CASRPNRGLGSPLHF TGTGCCAGCAGACCGAACAGGGGGCTGGGTTCACCCCTCCACTTT
TRBD2 TRBJ2-7 TRBV28 - CASRGSGTYEQYF TGTGCCAGCAGAGGAAGCGGGACCTACGAGCAGTACTTC
TRBD1 TRBJ1-6 TRBV4-3 - CASSHLPGQTRSSYNSPLHF TGCGCCAGCAGCCACCTCCCGGGACAGACAAGGAGCTCCTATAATTCACCCCTCCACTTT
- TRBJ1-4 TRBV5-1 - CASSRGRGANEKLFF TGCGCCAGCAGCCGTGGGCGGGGGGCGAATGAAAAACTGTTTTTT
- TRBJ1-6 TRBV6-5 - CATNQLRTANSPLHF TGTGCCACCAACCAACTAAGGACAGCAAATTCACCCCTCCACTTT
- TRBJ1-1 TRBV7-2 - CASSLGSQNPGGTEAFF TGTGCCAGCAGCTTAGGGAGTCAGAACCCCGGGGGCACTGAAGCTTTCTTT
- TRBJ1-4 TRBV23-1 - CASYPLHTPTREKLFF TGCGCCAGCTACCCCCTCCACACGCCGACTCGAGAAAAACTGTTTTTT
TRBD2 TRBJ2-1 TRBV7-9 - CASSYSGTTYNEQFF TGTGCCAGCAGCTACAGCGGGACCACCTACAATGAGCAGTTCTTC
TRBD2 TRBJ2-7 TRBV4-3 - CASSQGVAGGSYEQYF TGCGCCAGCAGCCAAGGTGTAGCGGGGGGCTCCTACGAGCAGTACTTC
- TRBJ2-7 TRBV5-1 - CASSFQEGSYEQYF TGCGCCAGCAGCTTCCAGGAGGGATCCTACGAGCAGTACTTC
- TRBJ1-1 TRBV5-1 - CASSSFLRGEDTEAFF TGCGCCAGCAGCTCCTTTCTTAGAGGCGAGGACACTGAAGCTTTCTTT
- TRBJ1-5 TRBV19 few CASEGANQPQHF TGTGCCAGTGAGGGCGCTAATCAGCCCCAGCATTTT
- TRBJ2-7 TRBV28 - CASTPVGGPMEQYF TGTGCCAGCACCCCTGTGGGAGGCCCTATGGAGCAGTACTTC
- TRBJ2-1 TRBV7-9 - CASSLESRQDLWDEQFF TGTGCCAGCAGCTTAGAGAGCAGACAGGACCTGTGGGATGAGCAGTTCTTC
- TRBJ1-2 TRBV5-5 - CASSLVLPANYGYTF TGTGCCAGCAGCTTGGTATTACCAGCTAACTATGGCTACACCTTC
- TRBJ2-5 TRBV28 - CASRAWGQLETQYF TGTGCCAGCAGGGCTTGGGGGCAGCTGGAGACCCAGTACTTC
- TRBJ2-2 TRBV5-1 - CASSPNALLSHLANTGELFF TGCGCCAGCAGCCCCAATGCATTACTTTCTCACCTCGCGAACACCGGGGAGCTGTTTTTT
TRBD2 TRBJ2-7 TRBV5-5 - CASSSGTTPREQYF TGTGCCAGCAGTTCCGGGACTACACCCCGCGAGCAGTACTTC
- TRBJ1-1 TRBV6-1 - CASTPTTARNTEAFF TGTGCCAGCACTCCGACGACAGCGAGGAACACTGAAGCTTTCTTT
- TRBJ1-1 TRBV6-5 - CASSPGWRTEAFF TGTGCCAGCAGTCCCGGATGGAGGACTGAAGCTTTCTTT
- TRBJ2-1 TRBV29-1 - CSVTPGEQFF TGCAGCGTGACCCCAGGTGAGCAGTTCTTC
TRBD2 TRBJ2-7 TRBV15 - CATSRAPSSGRAYEQYF TGTGCCACCAGCAGAGCCCCTTCGAGCGGGAGGGCATACGAGCAGTACTTC
TRBD1 TRBJ2-7 TRBV15 - CATSRVSGTAPPRQYF TGTGCCACCAGCAGAGTTTCCGGGACAGCACCCCCCCGGCAGTACTTC
TRBD1 TRBJ2-1 TRBV2 few CASSEPYDRDNEQFF TGTGCCAGCAGTGAGCCATATGACAGGGATAATGAGCAGTTCTTC
TRBD1 TRBJ1-2 TRBV29-1 - CSVEDRSNYGYTF TGCAGCGTTGAGGACAGGTCTAACTATGGCTACACCTTC
- TRBJ2-5 TRBV10-3 - CAISAKDSLPEETQYF TGTGCCATCAGTGCAAAGGACAGTCTACCCGAAGAGACCCAGTACTTC
- TRBJ1-1 TRBV28 few CASSFVQGNTEAFF TGTGCCAGCAGTTTCGTCCAGGGGAACACTGAAGCTTTCTTT
TRBD1 TRBJ1-1 TRBV19 few CASSIQGASTEAFF TGTGCCAGTAGTATACAGGGGGCGTCTACTGAAGCTTTCTTT
- TRBJ2-3 TRBV19 few CASSGPSSTDTQYF TGTGCCAGTAGTGGGCCTTCAAGCACAGATACGCAGTATTTT
TRBD1 TRBJ1-4 TRBV5-4 - CASRDYTGGRGEKLFF TGTGCCAGCCGGGATTATACAGGGGGCAGGGGTGAAAAACTGTTTTTT
- TRBJ1-1 TRBV6-5 - CASSRKPTGSTEAFF TGTGCCAGCAGTCGCAAACCTACAGGGAGCACTGAAGCTTTCTTT